One and the same sample provided the 3 T cell receptor beta chains below, sequenced in a study of T cells in Graves' hyperthyroidism and ophthalmopathy. RNA transcripts yielded amplified TCR beta CDR3 regions. When the TCR CDR3 underwent first-round RT-PCR, the HTBI primer set was used. Using its own MiXCR run on the multiplex PCR reads, TCRdb lists one record per CDR3 protein. The sample lists roughly 500,000 distinct CDR3 sequences, over 35% seen once, with about 45% in the top ten. Sequenced input: peripheral blood or thyroid tissue (not recorded which). The receptors stem from an adult woman with Graves' disease, either hyperthyroidism or ophthalmopathy (not recorded which).

J is TRBJ1-1 and V is TRBV7-3; D call uncertain. Trimming left V 6 bases short and J 3 bases short, with 17 bases between. CDR1 is SGHTA, CDR2 FQGTGA, per germline. The CDR3 totals 15 residues. CDR3 nucleotide sequence: TGTGCCAGCAGTGCCTCTAGCGGGAGTGACACTGAAGCTTTCTTT. Amino acid sequence: CASSASSGSDTEAFF.

This clonotype was detected only a few times. The V and J genes are TRBV20-1 and TRBJ2-7; D gene ambiguous. Trimming shortened V by 4 bases and J by 4 bases, and 17 bases separated the two germline ends. The CDR3 totals 14 residues. The germline V gene encodes CDR1 DFQATT and CDR2 SNEGSKA (reference sequence). The CDR3 nucleotides read TGCAGTGCTAAGAAGCCCCATCGGGTTTACGAGCAGTACTTC. Amino acid sequence: CSAKKPHRVYEQYF.

V gene TRBV7-2 combines with J gene TRBJ1-2; unclear D gene. Germline CDR1 and CDR2: SGHTA and FQGNSA. V shed 6 bases and J shed 2 bases, with 7 bases lying between them. The CDR3 spans 12 residues. For the CDR3, the DNA is TGTGCCAGCAGTACTCTCAACTATGGCTACACCTTC. It is translated as CASSTLNYGYTF.